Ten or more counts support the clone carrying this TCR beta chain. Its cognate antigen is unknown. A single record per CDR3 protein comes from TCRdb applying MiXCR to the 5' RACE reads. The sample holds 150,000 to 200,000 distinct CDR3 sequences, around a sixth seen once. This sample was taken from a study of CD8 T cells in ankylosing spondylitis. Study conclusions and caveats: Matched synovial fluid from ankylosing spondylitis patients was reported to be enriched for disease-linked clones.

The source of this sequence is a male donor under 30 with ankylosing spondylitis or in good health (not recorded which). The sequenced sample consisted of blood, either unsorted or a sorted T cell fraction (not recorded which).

In DNA, the CDR3 is TGTGCCAGCAGTTGGCGGGGGGGTGATGAGCAGTTCTTC. Translated, it gives CASSWRGGDEQFF. The gene calls are TRBV12-3 or TRBV12-4 and TRBJ2-1; TRBD2 matches 9 bases. J was trimmed by 8 bases and V by 4 bases; bases with no gene match: 3. There are 13 residues in the CDR3.